The rows below give T cell receptor beta chains drawn from one sample of a study of a mutant IDH1 vaccine in newly diagnosed glioma. This table comes from immunoSEQ multiplex PCR, and its TCRdb copy is limited to in-frame clones, with some not included. The table has more than 50,000 clones, around 86% seen once; the top ten hold 2.9%. The material sequenced was PBMCs, taken from a glioma patient treated with radiotherapy, temozolomide or both. These receptor sequences come from a man between 25 and 39 years old with glioma. CDR3s include the opening cysteine and the closing phenylalanine or tryptophan. The order of the fields is V gene, clone size, J gene, D gene, CDR3 DNA, CDR3 protein. D genes are given only for firm matches. The size entry is marked missing in some rows and otherwise reads once, few, many or a size class.

>TRBV6-1|-|TRBJ2-2|TRBD1
TGTGCCAGCGCCGACAGGGGTCTTATCGCCGGGGAGCTGTTTTTT
CASADRGLIAGELFF
>TRBV5-4|-|TRBJ2-7|-
TGTGCCAGCAGCTTGGGTCAGGGGAGAGCCTACGAGCAGTACTTC
CASSLGQGRAYEQYF
>TRBV5-1|once|TRBJ2-7|TRBD1
TGCGCCAGCAGCCCGAGGGGGCCTCAGGACGAGCAGTACTTC
CASSPRGPQDEQYF
>TRBV5-1|-|TRBJ2-3|-
TGCGCCAGCAACGCGGGGGCGCGATGGGCGGGGGTGCTAGATACGCAGTATTTT
CASNAGARWAGVLDTQYF
>TRBV4-1|once|TRBJ2-7|-
TGCGCCAGCAGCCAAGAGGTAGGCTACGAGCAGCACTTC
CASSQEVGYEQHF
>TRBV6-5|-|TRBJ1-5|-
TGTGCCAGCAGTCCCGCAGGTGGGGGCAATCAGCCCCAGCATTTT
CASSPAGGGNQPQHF
>TRBV5-4|-|TRBJ2-3|TRBD2
TGTGCCAGCAGCTTGGCCATAGCGGGGCCACAGACCAGCGATACGCAGTATTTT
CASSLAIAGPQTSDTQYF
>TRBV4-1|-|TRBJ2-7|-
TGCGCCAGCAGCACCCAGAGGGGATCTACCTACGAGCAGTACTTC
CASSTQRGSTYEQYF
>TRBV5-1|-|TRBJ2-3|-
TGCGCCAGCAGCGCCAGCACAGATACGCAGTATTTT
CASSASTDTQYF
>TRBV7-2|-|TRBJ1-6|-
TGTGCCAGCAGCTCCCCCCCGGGGGGGGCTTCCTATAATTCACCCCTCCACTTT
CASSSPPGGASYNSPLHF
>TRBV29-1|-|TRBJ2-3|-
TGCAGCGCCCGAGGCAGGGGATTACCCACAGATACGCAGTATTTT
CSARGRGLPTDTQYF
>TRBV5-1|-|TRBJ2-3|-
TGCGCCAGCAGCCGAGGTTCCACAGATACGCAGTATTTT
CASSRGSTDTQYF
>TRBV6-4|medium-sized|TRBJ1-6|-
TGTGCCAGCAGTGACGGGGATAATTCACCCCTCCACTTT
CASSDGDNSPLHF
>TRBV5-6|-|TRBJ1-3|TRBD1
TGTGCCAGCAGCTTGGCAGGGACAGCTTTCTCTGGAAACACCATATATTTT
CASSLAGTAFSGNTIYF
>TRBV6-5|-|TRBJ1-5|-
TGTGCCAGCAGTTACTCTCGGGACAATCAGCCCCAGCATTTT
CASSYSRDNQPQHF
>TRBV5-4|once|TRBJ2-1|-
TGTGCCAGCAGCCCCGCACAGGGAGTCTATGAGCAGTTCTTC
CASSPAQGVYEQFF
>TRBV7-2|-|TRBJ1-4|TRBD1
TGTGCCAGCAGCCGACCCCGGGACAGGGGGGGTGTAGGTGAAAAACTGTTTTTT
CASSRPRDRGGVGEKLFF
>TRBV5-4|once|TRBJ2-3|-
TGTGCCAGCAGCTTGGTGGAGGGCACAGATACGCAGTATTTT
CASSLVEGTDTQYF
>TRBV6-5|-|TRBJ1-6|-
TGTGCCAGCAGTTATGACGGGGGGCGGTCACCCCTCCACTTT
CASSYDGGRSPLHF
>TRBV30|-|TRBJ1-2|-
TGTGCCCGATCCGCCTACCCGAGGGTTCGGAGCAACTATGGCTACACCTTC
CARSAYPRVRSNYGYTF
>TRBV19|-|TRBJ2-7|TRBD1
TGTGCCAGTAGTTGGGGACAGGGGGCTGACTACGAGCAGTACTTC
CASSWGQGADYEQYF
>TRBV19|-|TRBJ2-7|-
TGTGCCAGCCATGGGCAGAACACCTACGAGCAGTACTTC
CASHGQNTYEQYF
>TRBV19|-|TRBJ2-1|TRBD2
TGTGCCAGTAGTATAAGCCTACTAGCGGGGAGCTCCTACAATGAGCAGTTCTTC
CASSISLLAGSSYNEQFF
>TRBV18|once|TRBJ1-6|TRBD1
TGTGCCAGCTCACGGAACCGACAGGGAGAACGGTCACCCCTCCACTTT
CASSRNRQGERSPLHF
>TRBV18|-|TRBJ2-5|-
TGTGCCAGCTCACCACGACTCCAAGAGACCCAGTACTTC
CASSPRLQETQYF
>TRBV29-1|-|TRBJ2-1|TRBD2
TGCAGCGCCGAAAGCGGGGTGGGTGACAATGAGCAGTTCTTC
CSAESGVGDNEQFF
>TRBV7-9|-|TRBJ1-2|-
TGTGCCAGCAGCTCAATGGGGACTTCCATCTATGGCTACACCTTC
CASSSMGTSIYGYTF
>TRBV5-6|few|TRBJ1-1|-
TGTGCCAGCAGCTTGGGGACAGTGAACACTGAAGCTTTCTTT
CASSLGTVNTEAFF
>TRBV29-1|-|TRBJ2-1|-
TGCAGCGTTGGGCGGGAGCAGTTCTTC
CSVGREQFF
>TRBV15|-|TRBJ2-1|-
TGTGCCACCAGCAGAGGCGCTCCGGGGTCCGATGAGCAGTTCTTC
CATSRGAPGSDEQFF
>TRBV28|-|TRBJ1-2|-
TGTGCCAGCAGAGAAAGAAACTATGGCTACACCTTC
CASRERNYGYTF
>TRBV4-1|-|TRBJ1-1|-
TGCGCCAGCAGCCGAGCGGGGGGGGGTATCACTGAAGCTTTCTTT
CASSRAGGGITEAFF
>TRBV5-1|-|TRBJ1-5|TRBD1
TGCGCCAGCAGGGTGGGACAGGGGGTCTATCAGCCCCAGCATTTT
CASRVGQGVYQPQHF
>TRBV21-1|-|TRBJ1-2|-
TGTGCCAGCAGCAATGTTCTCCCCCCTGTCTCGGCCCAGCCAAGCTATGGCTACACCTTC
CASSNVLPPVSAQPSYGYTF